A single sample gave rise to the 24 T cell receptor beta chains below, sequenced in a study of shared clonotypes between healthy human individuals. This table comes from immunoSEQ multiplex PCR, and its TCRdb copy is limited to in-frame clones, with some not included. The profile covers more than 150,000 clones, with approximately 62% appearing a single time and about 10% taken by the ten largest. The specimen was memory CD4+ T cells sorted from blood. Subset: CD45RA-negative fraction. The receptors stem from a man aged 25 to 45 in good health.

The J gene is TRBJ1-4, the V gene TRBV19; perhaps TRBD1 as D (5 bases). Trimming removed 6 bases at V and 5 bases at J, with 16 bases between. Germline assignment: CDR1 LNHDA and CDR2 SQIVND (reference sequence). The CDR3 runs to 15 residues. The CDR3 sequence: CASRPRGTENEKLFF. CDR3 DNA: TGTGCCAGTAGACCCCGCGGGACGGAAAATGAAAAACTGTTTTTT.

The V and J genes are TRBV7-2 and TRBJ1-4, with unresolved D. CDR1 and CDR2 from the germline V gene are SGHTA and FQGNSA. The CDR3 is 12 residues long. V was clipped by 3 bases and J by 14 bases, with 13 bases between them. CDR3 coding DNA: TGTGCCAGCAGCTTTTCGGGAGCTCGGCTGTTTTTT. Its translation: CASSFSGARLFF.

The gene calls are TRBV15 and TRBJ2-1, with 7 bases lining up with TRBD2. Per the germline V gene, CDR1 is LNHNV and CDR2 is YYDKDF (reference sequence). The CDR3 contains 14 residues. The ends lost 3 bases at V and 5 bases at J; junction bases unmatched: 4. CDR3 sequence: CATSRGRGDNEQFF. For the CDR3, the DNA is TGTGCCACCAGCAGGGGACGGGGGGACAATGAGCAGTTCTTC.

The CDR3 sequence: CASSSGTGLRQPQHF. CDR3 nucleotide sequence: TGTGCCAGCAGTTCGGGGACAGGTTTGCGTCAGCCCCAGCATTTT. The chain has TRBV27 and TRBJ1-5, with 8 bases that match TRBD1. The CDR3 consists of 15 residues. V trimming: 4 bases; J trimming: 6 bases; junction bases outside the gene matches: 8. From germline, CDR1 is MNHEY and CDR2 SMNVEV (reference sequence).

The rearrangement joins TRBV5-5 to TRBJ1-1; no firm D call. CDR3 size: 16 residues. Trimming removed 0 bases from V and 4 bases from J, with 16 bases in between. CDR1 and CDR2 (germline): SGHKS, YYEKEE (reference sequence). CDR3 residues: CASSLVSPALGTEAFF. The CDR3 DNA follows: TGTGCCAGCAGCTTGGTATCGCCGGCCTTAGGCACTGAAGCTTTCTTT. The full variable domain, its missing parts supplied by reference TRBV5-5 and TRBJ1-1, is DAGVTQSPTHLIKTRGQQVTLRCSPISGHKSVSWYQQVLGQGPQFIFQYYEKEERGRGNFPDRFSARQFPNYSSELNVNALLLGDSALYLCASSLVSPALGTEAFFGQGTRLTVV.

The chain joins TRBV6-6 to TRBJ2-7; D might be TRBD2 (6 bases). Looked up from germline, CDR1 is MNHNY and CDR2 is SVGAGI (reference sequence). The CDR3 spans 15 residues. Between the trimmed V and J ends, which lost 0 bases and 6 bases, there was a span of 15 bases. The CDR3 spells CASSYSWTSRGEQYF. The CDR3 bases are TGTGCCAGCAGTTACTCGTGGACATCGCGGGGCGAGCAGTACTTC.

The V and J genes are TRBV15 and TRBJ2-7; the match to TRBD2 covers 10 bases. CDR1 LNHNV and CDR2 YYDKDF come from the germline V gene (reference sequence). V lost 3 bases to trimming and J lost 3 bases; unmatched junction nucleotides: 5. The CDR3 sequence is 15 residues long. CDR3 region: CATSSPSGRVYEQYF. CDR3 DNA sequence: TGTGCCACCAGCAGCCCTAGCGGGAGAGTCTACGAGCAGTACTTC.

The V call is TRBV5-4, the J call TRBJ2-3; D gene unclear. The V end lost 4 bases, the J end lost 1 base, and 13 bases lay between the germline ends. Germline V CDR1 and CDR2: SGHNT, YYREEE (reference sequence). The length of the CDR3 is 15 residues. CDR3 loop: CASSPARLGTDTQYF. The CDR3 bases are TGTGCCAGCAGCCCCGCTAGGTTGGGCACAGATACGCAGTATTTT.

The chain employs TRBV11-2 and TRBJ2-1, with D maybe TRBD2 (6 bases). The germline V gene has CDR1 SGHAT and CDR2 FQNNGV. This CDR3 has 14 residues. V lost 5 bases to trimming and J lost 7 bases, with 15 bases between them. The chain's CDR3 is CASSISGVSNEQFF. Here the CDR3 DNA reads TGTGCCAGCAGCATCTCGGGAGTATCGAATGAGCAGTTCTTC.

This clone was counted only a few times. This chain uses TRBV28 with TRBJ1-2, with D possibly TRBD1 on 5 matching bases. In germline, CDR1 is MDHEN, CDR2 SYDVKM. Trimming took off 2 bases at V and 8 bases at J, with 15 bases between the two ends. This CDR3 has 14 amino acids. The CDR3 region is CASSLPQVRQGYTF. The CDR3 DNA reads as TGTGCCAGCAGTTTACCCCAGGTCCGACAGGGCTACACCTTC.

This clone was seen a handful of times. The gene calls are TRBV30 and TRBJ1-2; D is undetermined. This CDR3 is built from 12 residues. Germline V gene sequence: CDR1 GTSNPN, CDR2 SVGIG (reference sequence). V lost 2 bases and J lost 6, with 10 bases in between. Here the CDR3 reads CAWSQASNGYTF. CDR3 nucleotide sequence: TGTGCCTGGAGTCAAGCCAGCAATGGCTACACCTTC.

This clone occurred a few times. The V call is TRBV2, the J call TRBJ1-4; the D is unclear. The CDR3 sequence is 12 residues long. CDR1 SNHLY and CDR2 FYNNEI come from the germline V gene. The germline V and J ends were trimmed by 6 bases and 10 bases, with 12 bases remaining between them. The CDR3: CASRLEAGKLFF. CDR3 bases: TGTGCCAGCAGGCTAGAAGCGGGAAAACTGTTTTTT.

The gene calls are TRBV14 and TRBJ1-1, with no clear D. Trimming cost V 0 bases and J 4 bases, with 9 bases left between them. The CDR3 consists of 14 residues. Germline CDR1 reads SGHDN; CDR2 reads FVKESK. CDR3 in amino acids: CASSQELEGTEAFF. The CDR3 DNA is TGTGCCAGCAGCCAAGAGTTGGAGGGCACTGAAGCTTTCTTT.

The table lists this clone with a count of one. CDR3 sequence reads: CASSGTEASSTDTQYF. The DNA for the CDR3 is TGTGCCAGCAGTGGGACAGAAGCCTCTAGCACAGATACGCAGTATTTT. The J gene is TRBJ2-3, the V gene TRBV28, with 7 bases matching TRBD1. Germline loops: CDR1 MDHEN, CDR2 SYDVKM. Trimming removed 5 bases from V and 0 bases from J; junction bases left unmatched: 8. The CDR3 has 16 residues.

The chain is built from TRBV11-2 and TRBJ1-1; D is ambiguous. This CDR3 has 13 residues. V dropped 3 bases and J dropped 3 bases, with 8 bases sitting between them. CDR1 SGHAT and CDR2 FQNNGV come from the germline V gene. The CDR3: CASSLQLYTEAFF. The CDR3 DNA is TGTGCCAGCAGCTTGCAGCTATACACTGAAGCTTTCTTT.

The CDR3 DNA follows: TGTGCCAGCTCACCACCGAAGCTAGCGGGAGGGAAATACAATGAGCAGTTCTTC. Translated, it gives CASSPPKLAGGKYNEQFF. V gene TRBV18 combines with J gene TRBJ2-1; 12 bases align to TRBD2. The length of the CDR3 is 18 residues. Germline-derived CDR1 and CDR2 are KGHSH and LQKENI. The junction had 7 bases not matched to a gene; V was cut back by 0 bases and J by 4 bases.

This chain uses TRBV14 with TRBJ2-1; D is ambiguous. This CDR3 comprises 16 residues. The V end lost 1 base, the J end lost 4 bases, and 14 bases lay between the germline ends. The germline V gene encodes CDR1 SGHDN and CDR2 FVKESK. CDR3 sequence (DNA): TGTGCCAGCAGCCAAGGGGCCAGTTCGCCTTACAATGAGCAGTTCTTC. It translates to CASSQGASSPYNEQFF.

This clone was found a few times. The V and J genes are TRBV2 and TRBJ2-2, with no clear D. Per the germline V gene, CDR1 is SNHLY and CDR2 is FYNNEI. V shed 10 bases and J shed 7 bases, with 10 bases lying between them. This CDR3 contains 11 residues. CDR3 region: CATGYHGELFF. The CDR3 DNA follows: TGTGCCACCGGTTATCACGGGGAGCTGTTTTTT.

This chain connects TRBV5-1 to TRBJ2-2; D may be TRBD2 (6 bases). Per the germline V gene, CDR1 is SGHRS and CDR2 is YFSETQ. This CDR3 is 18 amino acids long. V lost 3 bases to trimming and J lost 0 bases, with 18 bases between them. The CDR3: CASSSGPTGATNTGELFF. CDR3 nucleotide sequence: TGCGCCAGCAGCTCCGGCCCCACGGGAGCAACGAACACCGGGGAGCTGTTTTTT.

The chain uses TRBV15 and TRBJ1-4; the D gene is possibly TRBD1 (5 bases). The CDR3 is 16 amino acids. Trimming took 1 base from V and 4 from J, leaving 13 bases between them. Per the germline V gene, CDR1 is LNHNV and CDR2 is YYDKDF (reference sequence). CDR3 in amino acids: CATSRVGGRNNEKLFF. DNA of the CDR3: TGTGCCACCAGCAGAGTTGGGGGACGGAATAATGAAAAACTGTTTTTT.

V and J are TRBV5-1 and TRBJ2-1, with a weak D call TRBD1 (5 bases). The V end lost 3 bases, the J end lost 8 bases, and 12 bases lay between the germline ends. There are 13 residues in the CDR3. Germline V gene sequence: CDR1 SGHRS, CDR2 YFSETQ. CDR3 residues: CASSWKRGDEQFF. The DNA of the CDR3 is TGCGCCAGCAGCTGGAAAAGGGGCGATGAGCAGTTCTTC.

The CDR3 is CASSFSPSSSVTYEQYF. CDR3 nucleotides: TGTGCCAGCAGCTTCTCCCCGTCGTCGTCTGTAACCTACGAGCAGTACTTC. This chain links TRBV11-1 with TRBJ2-7; no reliable D call. The CDR3 extends over 17 amino acids. The V end lost 3 bases, the J end lost 2 bases, and 20 bases lay between the germline ends. Germline assignment: CDR1 SGHAT and CDR2 FQDESV (reference sequence).

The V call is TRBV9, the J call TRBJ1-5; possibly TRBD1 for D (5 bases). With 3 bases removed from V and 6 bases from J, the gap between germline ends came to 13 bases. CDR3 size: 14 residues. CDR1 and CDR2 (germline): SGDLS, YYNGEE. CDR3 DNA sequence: TGTGCCAGCAGCGAGGCCCCTGGGGGTCAGCCCCAGCATTTT. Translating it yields CASSEAPGGQPQHF. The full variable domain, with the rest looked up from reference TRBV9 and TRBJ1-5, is DSGVTQTPKHLITATGQRVTLRCSPRSGDLSVYWYQQSLDQGLQFLIQYYNGEERAKGNILERFSAQQFPDLHSELNLSSLELGDSALYFCASSEAPGGQPQHFGDGTRLSIL.

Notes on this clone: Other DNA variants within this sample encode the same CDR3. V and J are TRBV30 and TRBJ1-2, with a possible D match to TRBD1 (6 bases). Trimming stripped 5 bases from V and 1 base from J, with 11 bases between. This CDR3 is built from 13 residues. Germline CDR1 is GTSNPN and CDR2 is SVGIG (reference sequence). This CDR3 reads CAWSTGFNYGYTF. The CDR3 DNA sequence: TGTGCCTGGTCGACAGGTTTTAACTATGGCTACACCTTC.